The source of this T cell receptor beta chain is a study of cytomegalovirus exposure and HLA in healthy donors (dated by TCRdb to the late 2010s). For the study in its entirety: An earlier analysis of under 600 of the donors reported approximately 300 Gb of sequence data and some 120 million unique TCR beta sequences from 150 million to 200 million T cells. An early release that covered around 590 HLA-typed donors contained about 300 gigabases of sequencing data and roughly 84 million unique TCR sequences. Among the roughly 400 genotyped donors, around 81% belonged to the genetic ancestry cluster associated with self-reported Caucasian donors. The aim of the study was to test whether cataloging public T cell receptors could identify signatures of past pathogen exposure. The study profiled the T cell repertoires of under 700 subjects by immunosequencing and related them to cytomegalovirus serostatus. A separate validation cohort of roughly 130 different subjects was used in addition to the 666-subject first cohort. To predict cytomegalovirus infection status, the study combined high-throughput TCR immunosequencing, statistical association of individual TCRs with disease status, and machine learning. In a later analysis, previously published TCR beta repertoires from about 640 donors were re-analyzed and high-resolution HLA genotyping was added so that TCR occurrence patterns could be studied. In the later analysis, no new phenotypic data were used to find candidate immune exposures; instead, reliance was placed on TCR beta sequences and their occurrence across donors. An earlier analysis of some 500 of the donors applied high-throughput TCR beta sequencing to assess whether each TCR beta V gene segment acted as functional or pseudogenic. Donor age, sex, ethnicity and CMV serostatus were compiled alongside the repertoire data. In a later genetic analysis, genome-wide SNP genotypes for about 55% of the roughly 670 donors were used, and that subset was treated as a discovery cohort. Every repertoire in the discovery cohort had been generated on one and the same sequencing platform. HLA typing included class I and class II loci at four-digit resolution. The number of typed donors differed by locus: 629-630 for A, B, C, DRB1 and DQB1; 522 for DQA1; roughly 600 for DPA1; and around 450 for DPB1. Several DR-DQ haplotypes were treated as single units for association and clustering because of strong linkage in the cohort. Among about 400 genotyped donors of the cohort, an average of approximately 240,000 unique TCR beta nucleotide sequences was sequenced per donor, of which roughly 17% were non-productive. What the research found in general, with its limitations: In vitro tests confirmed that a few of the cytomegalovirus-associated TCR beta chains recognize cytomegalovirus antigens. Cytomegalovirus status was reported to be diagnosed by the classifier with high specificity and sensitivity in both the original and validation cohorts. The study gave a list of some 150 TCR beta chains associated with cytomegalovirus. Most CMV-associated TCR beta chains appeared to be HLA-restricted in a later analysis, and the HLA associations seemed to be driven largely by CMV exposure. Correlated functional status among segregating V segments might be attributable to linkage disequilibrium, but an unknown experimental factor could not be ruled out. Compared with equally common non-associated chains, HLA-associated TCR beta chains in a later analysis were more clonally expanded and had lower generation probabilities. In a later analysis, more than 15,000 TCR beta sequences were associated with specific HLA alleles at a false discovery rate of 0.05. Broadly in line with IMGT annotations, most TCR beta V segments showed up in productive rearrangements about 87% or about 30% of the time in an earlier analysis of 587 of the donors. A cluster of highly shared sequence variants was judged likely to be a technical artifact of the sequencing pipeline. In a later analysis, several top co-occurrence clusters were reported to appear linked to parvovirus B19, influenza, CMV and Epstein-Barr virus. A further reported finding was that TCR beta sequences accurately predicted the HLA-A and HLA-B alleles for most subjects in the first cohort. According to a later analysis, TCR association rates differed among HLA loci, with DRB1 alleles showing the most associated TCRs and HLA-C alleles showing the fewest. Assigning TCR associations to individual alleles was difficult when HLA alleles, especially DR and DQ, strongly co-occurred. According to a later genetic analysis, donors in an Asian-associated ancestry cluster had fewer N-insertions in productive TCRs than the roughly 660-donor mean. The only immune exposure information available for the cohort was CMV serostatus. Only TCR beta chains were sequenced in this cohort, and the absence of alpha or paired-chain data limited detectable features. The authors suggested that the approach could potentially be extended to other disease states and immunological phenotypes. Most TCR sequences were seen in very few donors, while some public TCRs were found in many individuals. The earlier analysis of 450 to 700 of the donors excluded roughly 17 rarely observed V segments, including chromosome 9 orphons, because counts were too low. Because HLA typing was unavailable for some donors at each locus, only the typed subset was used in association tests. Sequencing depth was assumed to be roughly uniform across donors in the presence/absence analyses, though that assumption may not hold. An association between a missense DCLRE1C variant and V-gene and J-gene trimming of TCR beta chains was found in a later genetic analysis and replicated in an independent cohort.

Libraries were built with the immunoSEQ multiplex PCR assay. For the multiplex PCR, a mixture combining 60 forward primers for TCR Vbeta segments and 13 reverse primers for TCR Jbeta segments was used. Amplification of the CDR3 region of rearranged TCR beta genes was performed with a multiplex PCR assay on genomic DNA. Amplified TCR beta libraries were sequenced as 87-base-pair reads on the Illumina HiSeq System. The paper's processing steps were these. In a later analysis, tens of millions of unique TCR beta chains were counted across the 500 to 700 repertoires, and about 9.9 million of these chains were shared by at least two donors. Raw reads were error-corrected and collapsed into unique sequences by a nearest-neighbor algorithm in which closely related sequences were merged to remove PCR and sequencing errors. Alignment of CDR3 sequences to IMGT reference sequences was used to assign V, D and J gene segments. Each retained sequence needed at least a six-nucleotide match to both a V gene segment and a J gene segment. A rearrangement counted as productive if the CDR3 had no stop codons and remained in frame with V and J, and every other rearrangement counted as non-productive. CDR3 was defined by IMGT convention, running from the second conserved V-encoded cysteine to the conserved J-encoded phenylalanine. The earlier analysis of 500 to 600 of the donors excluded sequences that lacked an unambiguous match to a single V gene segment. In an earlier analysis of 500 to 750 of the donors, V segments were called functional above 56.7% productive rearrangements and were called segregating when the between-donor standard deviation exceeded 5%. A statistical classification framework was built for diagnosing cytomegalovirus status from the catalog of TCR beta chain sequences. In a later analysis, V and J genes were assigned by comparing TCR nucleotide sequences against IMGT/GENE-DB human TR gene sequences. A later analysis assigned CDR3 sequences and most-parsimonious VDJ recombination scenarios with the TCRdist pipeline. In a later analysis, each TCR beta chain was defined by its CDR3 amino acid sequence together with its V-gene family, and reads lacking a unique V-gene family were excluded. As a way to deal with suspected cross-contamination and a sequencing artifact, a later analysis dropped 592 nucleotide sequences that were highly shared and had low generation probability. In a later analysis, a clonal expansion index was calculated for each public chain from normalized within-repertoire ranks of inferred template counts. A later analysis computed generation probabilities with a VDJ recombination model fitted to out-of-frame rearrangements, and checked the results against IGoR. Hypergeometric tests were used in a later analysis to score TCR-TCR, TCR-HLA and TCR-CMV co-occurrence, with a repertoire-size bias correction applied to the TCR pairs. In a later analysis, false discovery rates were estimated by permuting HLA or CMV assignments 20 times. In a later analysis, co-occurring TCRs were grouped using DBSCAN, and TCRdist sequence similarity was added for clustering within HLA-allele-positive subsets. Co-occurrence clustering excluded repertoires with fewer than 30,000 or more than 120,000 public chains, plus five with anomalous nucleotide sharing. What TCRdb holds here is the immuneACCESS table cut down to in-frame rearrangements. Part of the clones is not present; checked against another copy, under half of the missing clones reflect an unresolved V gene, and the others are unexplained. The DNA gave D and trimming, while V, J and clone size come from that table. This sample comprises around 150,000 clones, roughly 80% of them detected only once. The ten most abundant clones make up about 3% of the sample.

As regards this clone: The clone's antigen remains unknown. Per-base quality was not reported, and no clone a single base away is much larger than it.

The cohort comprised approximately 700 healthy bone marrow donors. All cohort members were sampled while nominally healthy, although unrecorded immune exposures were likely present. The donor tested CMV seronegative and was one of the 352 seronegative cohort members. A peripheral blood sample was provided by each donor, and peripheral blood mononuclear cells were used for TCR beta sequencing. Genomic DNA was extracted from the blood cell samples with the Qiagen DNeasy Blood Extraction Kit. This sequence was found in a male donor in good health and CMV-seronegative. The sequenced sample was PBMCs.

CDR3 region: CASSLDGTGGHIQYF. The nucleotides are TGTGCCAGCAGCTTGGACGGGACAGGGGGACACATTCAGTACTTC. The rearranged chain carries TRBV5-4 and TRBJ2-4; 11 central bases correspond to TRBD1. From its cysteine to its phenylalanine, the CDR3 spans 15 amino acids. Only CDR3 DNA is held: 45 bases, read in frame from base 1. CDR1 and CDR2 are drawn from the germline V gene (reference sequence): SGHNT, YYREEE. The germline V and J ends show losses of 0 bases and 8 bases respectively, and no gene match explains 4 bases of the junction.